Listed below are T cell receptor beta chains from one sample, sequenced in a study of cytotoxic CD8 clonotypes in ibrutinib-treated CLL. Measured with immunoSEQ multiplex PCR; TCRdb has only the in-frame clones, and not every one. The profile covers 50,000 to 60,000 clones, with 70% to 90% appearing a single time and roughly 22% taken by the ten largest. This sample comprised PBMCs, obtained after 24 months of ibrutinib treatment. The receptors derive from a human donor with chronic lymphocytic leukemia. The CDR3 runs from the conserved cysteine through the conserved F or W. The order of the fields is D gene, clone size, V gene, J gene, CDR3 length, CDR3 protein, CDR3 DNA. The D gene is left open where the match is weak. Clone size is given for some rows only: seen once, a few or many times, or a class if the clone is expanded.

D: NA; size: few; V: TRBV9; J: TRBJ2-3; length: 14; CDR3: CASSVAPVTDTQYF; DNA: TGTGCCAGCAGCGTAGCTCCGGTTACAGATACGCAGTATTTT
D: NA; size: NA; V: TRBV5-1; J: TRBJ2-1; length: 17; CDR3: CASSLELAPRKGDRQFF; DNA: TGCGCCAGCAGCTTGGAGCTAGCGCCCAGGAAGGGGGATCGGCAGTTCTTC
D: NA; size: NA; V: TRBV5-8; J: TRBJ2-7; length: 14; CDR3: CASSLLGQGHEQYF; DNA: TGTGCCAGCAGCTTGTTGGGCCAGGGGCACGAGCAGTACTTC
D: NA; size: NA; V: TRBV9; J: TRBJ1-3; length: 15; CDR3: CASSVATEIGNTIYF; DNA: TGTGCCAGCAGCGTAGCTACCGAGATTGGAAACACCATATATTTT
D: NA; size: NA; V: TRBV4-3; J: TRBJ2-1; length: 15; CDR3: CASSQGLDSYNEQFF; DNA: TGCGCCAGCAGCCAAGGGCTCGACTCCTACAATGAGCAGTTCTTC
D: NA; size: NA; V: TRBV5-6; J: TRBJ2-7; length: 13; CDR3: CASSLGQVYEQYF; DNA: TGTGCCAGCAGCTTGGGGCAGGTCTACGAGCAGTACTTC
D: TRBD1; size: NA; V: TRBV5-1; J: TRBJ1-1; length: 16; CDR3: CASSLGTGAVNTEAFF; DNA: TGCGCCAGCAGCTTGGGGACAGGGGCGGTGAACACTGAAGCTTTCTTT
D: TRBD2; size: NA; V: TRBV7-2; J: TRBJ2-5; length: 17; CDR3: CASSLGPLAGGPETQYF; DNA: TGTGCCAGCAGCTTAGGCCCGCTAGCGGGAGGGCCCGAGACCCAGTACTTC
D: NA; size: NA; V: TRBV27; J: TRBJ2-5; length: 15; CDR3: CASSLRLGAEETQYF; DNA: TGTGCCAGCAGTTTACGTCTCGGGGCCGAGGAGACCCAGTACTTC
D: TRBD1; size: NA; V: TRBV7-8; J: TRBJ1-5; length: 15; CDR3: CASSVQGARNQPQHF; DNA: TGTGCCAGCAGCGTGCAGGGGGCTCGCAATCAGCCCCAGCATTTT
D: TRBD1; size: NA; V: TRBV28; J: TRBJ1-4; length: 17; CDR3: CASSPGGTGSFSEKLFF; DNA: TGTGCCAGCAGTCCCGGCGGGACAGGGAGTTTCAGTGAAAAACTGTTTTTT
D: NA; size: NA; V: TRBV5-1; J: TRBJ2-5; length: 12; CDR3: CATRMEQETQYF; DNA: TGCGCCACCCGGATGGAACAAGAGACCCAGTACTTC
D: TRBD1; size: NA; V: TRBV19; J: TRBJ1-1; length: 14; CDR3: CASSGRQGNTEAFF; DNA: TGTGCCAGTAGTGGGCGACAGGGGAACACTGAAGCTTTCTTT
D: NA; size: NA; V: TRBV7-2; J: TRBJ1-3; length: 14; CDR3: CASSLEGTGNTIYF; DNA: TGTGCCAGCAGCTTAGAGGGTACTGGAAACACCATATATTTT
D: TRBD2; size: NA; V: TRBV4-3; J: TRBJ2-7; length: 18; CDR3: CASSQDLVAGGHNYEQYF; DNA: TGCGCCAGCAGCCAAGATCTAGTAGCGGGAGGACATAACTACGAGCAGTACTTC
D: NA; size: few; V: TRBV5-4; J: TRBJ1-2; length: 13; CDR3: CASSLAEPMGYTF; DNA: TGTGCCAGCAGCTTGGCTGAACCTATGGGCTACACCTTC
D: TRBD1; size: NA; V: TRBV7-8; J: TRBJ2-5; length: 14; CDR3: CASSLGTGGATQYF; DNA: TGTGCCAGCAGCTTAGGGACAGGGGGCGCGACCCAGTACTTC
D: NA; size: NA; V: TRBV19; J: TRBJ2-5; length: 15; CDR3: CASSTGGTEKETQYF; DNA: TGTGCCAGTAGTACAGGCGGGACAGAAAAAGAGACCCAGTACTTC
D: TRBD2; size: NA; V: TRBV5-4; J: TRBJ2-5; length: 18; CDR3: CASSSRGGASGTQETQYF; DNA: TGTGCCAGCAGCTCACGAGGTGGGGCTAGCGGTACCCAAGAGACCCAGTACTTC
D: TRBD2; size: once; V: TRBV5-1; J: TRBJ2-3; length: 14; CDR3: CASSWGRVRDTQYF; DNA: TGCGCCAGCAGTTGGGGGAGGGTGAGAGATACGCAGTATTTT
D: NA; size: few; V: TRBV28; J: TRBJ2-7; length: 14; CDR3: CASTPLGVSYEQYF; DNA: TGTGCCAGCACCCCTCTCGGGGTTTCCTACGAGCAGTACTTC
D: NA; size: NA; V: TRBV4-3; J: TRBJ2-4; length: 20; CDR3: CASSQETLASSPLAKNIQYF; DNA: TGCGCCAGCAGCCAAGAGACCCTAGCGTCCTCACCTTTAGCCAAAAACATTCAGTACTTC
D: TRBD1; size: NA; V: TRBV29-1; J: TRBJ1-2; length: 14; CDR3: CSVEGGDRDYGYTF; DNA: TGCAGCGTTGAAGGGGGGGACAGGGACTATGGCTACACCTTC
D: NA; size: few; V: TRBV10-3; J: TRBJ1-3; length: 13; CDR3: CAIRLPSGNTIYF; DNA: TGTGCCATCAGGCTACCCTCTGGAAACACCATATATTTT
D: NA; size: once; V: TRBV2; J: TRBJ1-2; length: 13; CDR3: CASSVQGRYGYTF; DNA: TGTGCCAGCAGTGTCCAGGGAAGGTATGGCTACACCTTC
D: NA; size: NA; V: TRBV5-6; J: TRBJ2-2; length: 15; CDR3: CASSVQGRGTGELFF; DNA: TGTGCCAGCAGCGTCCAGGGGAGGGGCACCGGGGAGCTGTTTTTT
D: TRBD1; size: NA; V: TRBV28; J: TRBJ2-3; length: 16; CDR3: CASSISGQGATDTQYF; DNA: TGTGCCAGCAGTATATCCGGGCAGGGGGCAACAGATACGCAGTATTTT